This T cell receptor (beta chain) was captured by sequencing in a study of shared clonotypes between healthy human individuals (dated by TCRdb to 2019 to 2021). Some background on the complete study: The cohort included three men and a couple of women between 18 and 49 years of age. For each donor, three plates each were used for CD4 naive and CD4 memory, two plates were used for CD8 naive, and one plate was used for CD8 memory. The study deeply sequenced blood TCR repertoires of five healthy adults to estimate repertoire size and the extent of clonotype sharing between individuals. To increase sequencing depth and limit assay-specific biases, different laboratories used diverse techniques to prepare libraries and sequence TCR repertoires. Per donor, leukapheresis produced somewhere between about 0.94 and 9 billion PBMCs. Overall study outcomes, separate from this receptor: Rarefaction of sorted-subset datasets indicated incomplete sequencing despite the large sequencing depth. Sampling was restricted to blood, and TCR repertoires in tissue are likely to differ from TCR repertoires in blood. Because the study included only a small number of donors, the genetic and exposure-history diversity represented was limited. Naive subsets generally had larger estimated clonotype richness than memory subsets did. When several donors were compared, the shared fraction of clonotypes was around 5% for naive CD4, 3% to 4% for naive CD8, roughly 2.3% for memory CD4, and roughly 0.4% for memory CD8. Compared with non-shared clonotypes, clonotypes shared by all four sorted-subset donors had higher generation probabilities. Pairwise subsampling indicated that sequencing depth was expected to affect the degree of clonotype sharing among donors.

Details on this clone: Its antigen is currently not known. One base away there is no much larger clone; base qualities are not given. At the DNA level, this CDR3 is encoded by other sequences in the same sample as well.

Using the deep immunoSEQ assay, TCR CDR3 regions were amplified from genomic DNA by multiplex PCR. Extracted genomic DNA from each cell subset was distributed evenly across all wells of several immunoSEQ 96-well plates, and each plate was treated as a replicate. Each replicate PCR for sorted subsets received about 0.2 ug genomic DNA, equal to about 30,000 T cell genomes. Purified libraries were quantified with a Qubit 3.0 fluorometer, sized on a Bioanalyzer 2100, and re-quantified with the KAPA Library Quantification kit. Each immunoSEQ 96-well plate was sequenced on its own single-read 150-cycle Illumina NextSeq 550 flow cell. The paper's data handling went like this. Because only junctional sequences without quality scores were contained in the immunoSEQ output, filtering matching that applied to full-length reads could not be performed. To assign V/J genes and CDR3, sequences were annotated against IMGT germline references using PyIR, a Python wrapper for IgBLAST v1.9. Reads were removed for weak V/J assignments (E-value above 1e-6), missing CDR3, stop codons, out-of-frame junctions, or ambiguous translated residues. V3J clonotypes were defined as sequences sharing an identical inferred V gene, J gene, and CDR3 amino acid sequence. Percentage overlap between repertoires was calculated by dividing the number of shared unique clonotypes by the size of the smaller repertoire. Richness of each repertoire was evaluated using RTK rarefaction, the Chao1 estimator, and Recon v2.1 estimates of unobserved clonotypes. Generation probabilities for all TCRbeta clonotypes obtained by the gDNA method from four donors were computed using OLGA. Drawn from immuneACCESS, this table holds only the in-frame rearrangements with V and J called that TCRdb kept. Clones are partly lost; checked studies trace under half to an unresolved V gene and leave the rest unexplained. V and J calls and clone size come straight from that table; D and trimming were deduced from the DNA. This sample comprises approximately 1.5 million clones, approximately 98.5% of them detected only once. In total, the top ten clones hold about 0.4% of the sample.

The donors were healthy, HIV-negative adults who had no recently reported acute infections or vaccinations. All donors were Caucasian adults living in Nashville, Tennessee, USA. CD4+ T cells were enriched through magnetic negative selection, after which naive cells were positively selected on CD45RA and the remaining negative fraction served as the memory subset. After blood collection by leukapheresis, PBMCs were isolated using Ficoll-Histopaque density gradient centrifugation and then cryopreserved in the vapor phase of liquid nitrogen. Analytical flow cytometry was used to check the purity and quantity of every magnetically sorted T cell population. Genomic DNA was isolated from every sorted fraction and measured by UV absorbance on a Nanodrop 2000c. Sequenced sample: naive CD4+ T cells sorted from blood. In light of the paper, this sample's cell subset or site label describes: CD45RA+ positively selected. The source of this sequence is a man between 25 and 39 years old in good health.

In nucleotides, the sequence is TGTGCCTGGAGTGTATCTGAGACCCAGTACTTC. This sequence encodes CAWSVSETQYF. The chain is made from TRBV30 and TRBJ2-5, with the D gene too uncertain to name. Cut back by 0 bases and 5 bases, the V and J ends lie 4 bases apart. Via the germline V gene (reference sequence), CDR1 is GTSNPN and CDR2 SVGIG. The CDR3 covers 11 residues, taking in both the cysteine and the phenylalanine. Only the CDR3 part of the read is kept: 33 bases, read in frame from the first base.